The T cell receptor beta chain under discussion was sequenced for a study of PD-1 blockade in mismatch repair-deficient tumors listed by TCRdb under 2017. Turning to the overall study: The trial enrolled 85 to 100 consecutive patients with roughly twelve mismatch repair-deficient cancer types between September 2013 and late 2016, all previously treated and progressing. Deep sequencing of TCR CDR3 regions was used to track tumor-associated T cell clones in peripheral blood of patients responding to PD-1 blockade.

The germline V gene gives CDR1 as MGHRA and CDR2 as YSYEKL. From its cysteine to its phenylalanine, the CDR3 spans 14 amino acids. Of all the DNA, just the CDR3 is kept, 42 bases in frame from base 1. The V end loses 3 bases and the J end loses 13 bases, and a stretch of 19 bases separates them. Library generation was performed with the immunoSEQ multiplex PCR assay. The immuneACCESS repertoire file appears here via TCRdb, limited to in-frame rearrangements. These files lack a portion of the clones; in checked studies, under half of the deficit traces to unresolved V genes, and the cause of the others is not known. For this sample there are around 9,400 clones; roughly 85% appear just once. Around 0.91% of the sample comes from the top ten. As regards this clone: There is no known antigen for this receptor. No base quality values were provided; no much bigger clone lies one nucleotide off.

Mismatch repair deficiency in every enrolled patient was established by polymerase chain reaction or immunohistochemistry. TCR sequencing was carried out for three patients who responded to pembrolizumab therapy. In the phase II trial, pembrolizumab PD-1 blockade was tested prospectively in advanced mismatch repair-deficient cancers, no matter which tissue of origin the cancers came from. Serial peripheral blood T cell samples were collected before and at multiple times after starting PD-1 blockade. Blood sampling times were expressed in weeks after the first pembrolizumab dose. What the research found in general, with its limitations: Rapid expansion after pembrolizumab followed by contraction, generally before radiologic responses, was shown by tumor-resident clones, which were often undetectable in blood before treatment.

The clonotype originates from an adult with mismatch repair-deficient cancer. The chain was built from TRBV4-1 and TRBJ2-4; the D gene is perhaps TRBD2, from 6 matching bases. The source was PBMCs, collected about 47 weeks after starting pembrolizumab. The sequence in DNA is TGCGCCAGCAGCCACGAGGAGGGTAGGCAAGTACAGTACTTC. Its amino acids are CASSHEEGRQVQYF.